One and the same sample provided the 10 T cell receptor beta chains below, sequenced in a study of lymphopenia after photon versus proton radiotherapy. Measured with immunoSEQ multiplex PCR; TCRdb has only the in-frame clones, and not every one. The table shows more than 70,000 clones, with 83% occurring only once. The sample here was peripheral blood, taken from a patient treated with proton-based radiotherapy. The receptor source for this set is a man aged 60-69 years with pancreatic cancer.

The chain recombines TRBV6-1 with TRBJ2-7; TRBD2 matches at 7 bases. Germline V gives CDR1 MNHNS, CDR2 SASEGT. This CDR3 region has 15 residues. Trimming at V came to 3 bases and at J to 6 bases, leaving 11 bases not matched to a gene. CDR3 coding DNA: TGTGCCAGCAGTGAGCAGAATTTTCGGGGGGTCGAGCAGTACTTC. Its translation is CASSEQNFRGVEQYF.

J is TRBJ2-1 and V is TRBV5-1, with unresolved D. CDR3 length equals 13 residues. CDR1 SGHRS and CDR2 YFSETQ come from the germline V gene. Trimming shortened V by 3 bases and J by 8 bases, and 12 bases separated the two germline ends. The CDR3 loop reads CASSSGYSDEQFF. CDR3 DNA sequence: TGCGCCAGCAGCTCCGGATATTCGGATGAGCAGTTCTTC.

This clone came up once. The CDR3 here is CASTAGAGTEAFF. The CDR3 DNA reads TGTGCCAGCACCGCTGGGGCTGGGACTGAAGCTTTCTTT. The chain employs TRBV11-3 and TRBJ1-1; tentatively, D is TRBD1 (5 bases). Trimming removed 7 bases from V and 5 bases from J, with 14 bases in between. The CDR3 length is 13 residues. Germline V gene lookup returns CDR1 SGHNT and CDR2 YENEEA.

The chain has TRBV28 and TRBJ2-7; maybe TRBD2 (5 bases). The CDR3 spans 13 residues. The V end lost 6 bases, the J end lost 2 bases, and 11 bases lay between the germline ends. Germline CDR1 and CDR2: MDHEN and SYDVKM. The CDR3 DNA reads as TGTGCCAGCAGCCCGGGGAACACCTACGAGCAGTACTTC. Its protein product is CASSPGNTYEQYF.

The chain carries TRBV28 and TRBJ2-1; D gene uncertain. V was clipped by 1 base and J by 1 base, with 8 bases between them. CDR3 length: 15 amino acids. Germline V CDR1 and CDR2: MDHEN, SYDVKM. The CDR3 here is CASSLLVKSYNEQFF. CDR3 in DNA: TGTGCCAGCAGTTTATTGGTGAAATCCTACAATGAGCAGTTCTTC.

The chain uses TRBV5-6 and TRBJ1-2; 11 positions match TRBD1. The V and J ends lost 0 bases and 8 bases, in that order; junction bases with no gene match: 3. The V gene's germline CDR1 is SGHDT and CDR2 YYEEEE. This CDR3 is 14 amino acids long. The CDR3 region is CASSLGDRGSGYTF. The CDR3 coding sequence is TGTGCCAGCAGCTTGGGGGACAGGGGGAGCGGCTACACCTTC.

This chain links TRBV30 with TRBJ2-2; 10 nucleotides line up with TRBD2. J gave up 5 bases and V 3 bases, and 3 bases lay outside the gene matches. This CDR3 has 14 amino acids. Germline CDR1 GTSNPN, CDR2 SVGIG (reference sequence). CDR3: CAWRELAGTGELFF. The CDR3 region has the DNA TGTGCCTGGAGAGAACTAGCGGGAACCGGGGAGCTGTTTTTT.

As DNA, the CDR3 is TGTGCCAGCAACCAACCGGGAACGGGTCAGCCCCAGCATTTT. Its translation: CASNQPGTGQPQHF. This chain links TRBV6-5 with TRBJ1-5; D gene ambiguous. The germline V gene encodes CDR1 MNHEY and CDR2 SVGAGI. Trimming took off 7 bases at V and 6 bases at J, with 16 bases between the two ends. CDR3 length: 14 residues.

The chain is built from TRBV30 and TRBJ1-4; no clear D gene. The ends were cut back, 1 base at V and 0 bases at J, with 9 bases in the middle. The V gene's germline CDR1 is GTSNPN and CDR2 SVGIG (reference sequence). The CDR3 length is 15 residues. The CDR3 loop reads CAWSGTAATNEKLFF. In DNA form, the CDR3 reads TGTGCCTGGAGTGGTACGGCTGCAACTAATGAAAAACTGTTTTTT.

The chain has TRBV18 and TRBJ2-7, with a tentative D call TRBD2 (6 bases). V was shortened by 4 bases and J by 4 bases, with 11 bases between the two germline ends. The CDR3 contains 13 residues. Per germline, CDR1 KGHSH and CDR2 LQKENI. The CDR3 DNA sequence: TGTGCCAGCTCACTGGGCGGGATATACGAGCAGTACTTC. Its protein product is CASSLGGIYEQYF.